This TCR beta chain derives from a study of cytomegalovirus exposure and HLA in healthy donors. The overall study: A data release that came early held 80 million or so unique TCRs from HLA-typed donors. General study findings and limits: Analyzed later, association rates of TCRs varied across HLA loci, with DRB1 most and HLA-C fewest.

Regarding this clone: Its antigen is not identified.

V gave up 2 bases and J gave up 4 bases, with 13 bases separating them. The CDR3 is 15 residues long. Germline values: CDR1 MNHEY, CDR2 SVGAGI. This PCR relied on a set of 60 Vbeta primers and 13 Jbeta primers. Methods used by the authors: Later work found 65 million to 85 million unique TCR beta chains, with 9.5 million to 11 million shared. The assay was immunoSEQ multiplex PCR, and TCRdb's table has in-frame clones only and misses some. V and J calls and clone size are copied from that table; D and trimming were computed from the DNA. The sample lists roughly 150,000 clones, 80% to 85% occurring once.

The sequence was collected from a man over 45 in good health and CMV-seropositive. The sample taken for sequencing was PBMCs. This sequence joins TRBV6-5 and TRBJ2-3; D might be TRBD2 (6 bases). The CDR3 region has the DNA TGTGCCAGCAGTTACGGCGGAGGGGAGGCAGATACGCAGTATTTT. Residues: CASSYGGGEADTQYF.